These 11 T cell receptor beta chains share one sample of origin, sequenced in a study of neoadjuvant anti-PD-1 for oral cavity cancer. Repertoires were generated with immunoSEQ multiplex PCR, while TCRdb's copy carries only in-frame clones and drops some. The sample has approximately 67,000 clones; about 83% are singletons. Sequences were derived from PBMCs, sampled before nivolumab (anti-PD-1) treatment. The receptors here all came from a person between 40 and 85 years old with oral cavity squamous cell carcinoma.

The V gene is TRBV6-1, the J gene TRBJ1-5; maybe TRBD1 (6 bases). The V end lost 0 bases, the J end lost 6 bases, and 12 bases lay between the germline ends. Looked up from germline, CDR1 is MNHNS and CDR2 is SASEGT. The length of the CDR3 is 15 residues. The DNA for the CDR3 is TGTGCCAGCAGTGAAGCGGGGGGGCAGGTTCAGCCCCAGCATTTT. Translated: CASSEAGGQVQPQHF.

This rearrangement joins TRBV19 to TRBJ2-3, with D possibly matching TRBD2 (6 bases). Germline V lookup: CDR1 LNHDA, CDR2 SQIVND (reference sequence). This CDR3 is built from 15 residues. The V gene lost 9 bases and the J gene lost 2 bases, with 18 bases spanning the gap. CDR3 protein: CASTSGSGHTDTQYF. The CDR3 DNA is TGTGCCAGCACCTCGGGTAGCGGACACACAGATACGCAGTATTTT.

This clone turned up a few times. The chain recombines TRBV27 with TRBJ1-2, with TRBD1 matching over 7 bases. The length of the CDR3 is 14 residues. V shed 5 bases, J shed 4 bases, and the junction held 7 bases outside the gene matches. Germline loops: CDR1 MNHEY, CDR2 SMNVEV (reference sequence). Here the CDR3 reads CASSATGTAYGYTF. The DNA of the CDR3 is TGTGCCAGCAGTGCCACCGGGACAGCCTATGGCTACACCTTC.

This clone was picked up a small number of times. V usage is TRBV10-3 and J usage is TRBJ2-2, with a possible D match to TRBD1 (6 bases). V dropped 5 bases and J dropped 3 bases, with 7 bases sitting between them. Germline V gene lookup returns CDR1 ENHRY and CDR2 SYGVKD. The CDR3 is 13 residues long. CDR3 residues: CAISSGDTGELFF. As DNA, the CDR3 is TGTGCCATCAGTTCAGGGGACACCGGGGAGCTGTTTTTT.

The chain combines TRBV7-9 with TRBJ2-1, with D possibly matching TRBD2 (5 bases). The germline V gene has CDR1 SEHNR and CDR2 FQNEAQ (reference sequence). V dropped 5 bases and J dropped 4 bases, with 15 bases sitting between them. This CDR3 has 15 amino acids. The CDR3, as DNA: TGTGCCAGCAGCCCCGTTGAGCTAGCTTACAATGAGCAGTTCTTC. Residues: CASSPVELAYNEQFF.

This clone was observed once. V gene TRBV11-2 combines with J gene TRBJ2-1; D remains ambiguous. The V end lost 1 base, the J end lost 3 bases, and 10 bases lay between the germline ends. CDR1 and CDR2 (germline): SGHAT, FQNNGV. The CDR3 covers 15 residues. CDR3 in amino acids: CASSLGAAHYNEQFF. As DNA, the CDR3 is TGTGCCAGCAGCTTAGGCGCCGCACACTACAATGAGCAGTTCTTC.

The chain employs TRBV7-9 and TRBJ2-3; D perhaps matches TRBD2 (5 bases). The CDR3 spans 15 residues. From germline, CDR1 is SEHNR and CDR2 FQNEAQ (reference sequence). Trimming removed 5 bases from V and 2 bases from J, with 14 bases in between. In DNA form, the CDR3 reads TGTGCCAGCAGCCCTCGGCTACGGGACACAGATACGCAGTATTTT. Protein product: CASSPRLRDTDTQYF.

The chain couples TRBV7-9 to TRBJ1-1; no firm D call. Deletions cut 9 bases from V and 10 bases from J, with 21 bases between. This CDR3 is built from 13 residues. Germline assignment: CDR1 SEHNR and CDR2 FQNEAQ (reference sequence). The CDR3 is CASAAGEVIGAFF. DNA of the CDR3: TGTGCCAGTGCCGCCGGGGAGGTGATCGGAGCTTTCTTT.

The genes are TRBV27 and TRBJ2-7; no definite D call. V lost 3 bases to trimming and J lost 2 bases, with 11 bases between them. There are 14 residues in the CDR3. Germline assignment: CDR1 MNHEY and CDR2 SMNVEV (reference sequence). The chain's CDR3 is CASSFVSGAYEQYF. The CDR3 nucleotides read TGTGCCAGCAGTTTCGTCTCCGGTGCCTACGAGCAGTACTTC.

The V gene is TRBV30, the J gene TRBJ2-2; weak D call: TRBD2 (5 bases). The germline V and J ends were trimmed by 4 bases and 0 bases, with 9 bases remaining between them. Germline-derived CDR1 and CDR2 are GTSNPN and SVGIG (reference sequence). The CDR3 is 14 residues long. Here the CDR3 reads CAWKRDSNTGELFF. CDR3 nucleotide sequence: TGTGCCTGGAAGAGGGATTCGAACACCGGGGAGCTGTTTTTT. Full variable domain (missing parts from reference TRBV30 and TRBJ2-2): SQTIHQWPATLVQPVGSPLSLECTVEGTSNPNLYWYRQAAGRGLQLLFYSVGIGQISSEVPQNLSASRPQDRQFILSSKKLLLSDSGFYLCAWKRDSNTGELFFGEGSRLTVL.

The V gene is TRBV5-5, the J gene TRBJ2-1; 8 nucleotides match TRBD2. Germline trimming cut 1 base from V and 9 bases from J; bases unmatched to any gene: 15. Germline V gives CDR1 SGHKS, CDR2 YYEKEE (reference sequence). This CDR3 has 17 residues. The CDR3 is CASSLSSGRQDVGEQFF. CDR3 in DNA: TGTGCCAGCAGCTTGTCGAGCGGGAGACAGGACGTGGGTGAGCAGTTCTTC.